These 2 T cell receptor beta chains came from one sample sequenced in a study of cytomegalovirus exposure and HLA in healthy donors. The PCR contained 60 Vbeta and 13 Jbeta primers. Sequencing was performed with immunoSEQ multiplex PCR; in TCRdb, only in-frame clones are kept and a portion is missing. The repertoire has approximately 150,000 clones, around 78% of them found once; the top ten carry over 0.95%. The sample consisted of PBMCs. These receptors were obtained from a woman between 40 and 55 years old in good health and CMV-seronegative.

The chain employs TRBV2 and TRBJ2-7; TRBD2 matches 11 bases. Per the germline V gene, CDR1 is SNHLY and CDR2 is FYNNEI. CDR3 size: 15 residues. Trimming cost V 3 bases and J 5 bases; bases outside gene matches: 6. CDR3 residues: CASSDASGRYNEQYF. The CDR3 bases are TGTGCCAGCAGTGATGCTAGCGGGAGGTACAACGAGCAGTACTTC.

The chain links TRBV7-6 to TRBJ2-1; TRBD1 agrees at 7 bases. This CDR3 is built from 16 residues. The germline CDR1 and CDR2 sequences are SGHVS and FNYEAQ. The ends lost 1 base at V and 4 bases at J; junction bases unmatched: 7. CDR3 sequence reads: CASSLGGDREYNEQFF. DNA for the CDR3: TGTGCCAGCAGCTTAGGGGGTGACAGGGAATACAATGAGCAGTTCTTC. Full variable domain (outside the CDR3, taken from reference TRBV7-6 and TRBJ2-1): GAGVSQSPRYKVTKRGQDVALRCDPISGHVSLYWYRQALGQGPEFLTYFNYEAQQDKSGLPNDRFSAERPEGSISTLTIQRTEQRDSAMYRCASSLGGDREYNEQFFGPGTRLTVL.